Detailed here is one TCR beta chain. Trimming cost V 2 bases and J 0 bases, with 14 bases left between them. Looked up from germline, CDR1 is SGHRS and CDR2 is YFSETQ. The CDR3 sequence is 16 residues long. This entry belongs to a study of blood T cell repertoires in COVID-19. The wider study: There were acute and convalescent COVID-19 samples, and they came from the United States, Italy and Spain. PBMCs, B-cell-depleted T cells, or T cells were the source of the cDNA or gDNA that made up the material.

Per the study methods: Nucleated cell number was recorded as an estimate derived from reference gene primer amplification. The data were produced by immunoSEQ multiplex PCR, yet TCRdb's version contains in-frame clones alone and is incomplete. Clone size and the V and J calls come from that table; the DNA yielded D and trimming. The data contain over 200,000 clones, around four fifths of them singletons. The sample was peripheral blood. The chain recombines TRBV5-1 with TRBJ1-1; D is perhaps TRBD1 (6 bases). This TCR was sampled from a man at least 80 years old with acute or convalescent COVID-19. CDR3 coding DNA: TGCGCCAGCAGCTTACAGGGCCAACCATTGAACACTGAAGCTTTCTTT. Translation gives CASSLQGQPLNTEAFF.